A single sample gave rise to the 6 T cell receptor beta chains below, sequenced in a study of T cells in Graves' hyperthyroidism and ophthalmopathy. The investigators amplified TCR beta CDR3 regions from RNA transcripts. A set of HTBI primers served as the primers for a first-round RT-PCR of the TCR CDR3. TCRdb reprocessed the multiplex PCR reads via MiXCR and lists one record per CDR3 protein. The data hold more than 300,000 distinct CDR3 sequences, with approximately 15% observed a single time. The sample was blood. The receptor source for this set is a woman aged 55 to 70 with Graves' hyperthyroidism.

This clonotype came up a few times. The J gene is TRBJ2-7, the V gene TRBV28; D possibly corresponds to TRBD1 (5 bases). Looked up from germline, CDR1 is MDHEN and CDR2 is SYDVKM. V was trimmed by 3 bases and J by 0 bases, leaving 9 bases between them. The CDR3 runs 14 residues. The CDR3 coding sequence is TGTGCCAGCAGTTTCCAGGGCGACTCCTACGAGCAGTACTTC. It yields the protein CASSFQGDSYEQYF. The full variable domain, its missing parts supplied by reference TRBV28 and TRBJ2-7, is DVKVTQSSRYLVKRTGEKVFLECVQDMDHENMFWYRQDPGLGLRLIYFSYDVKMKEKGDIPEGYSVSREKKERFSLILESASTNQTSMYLCASSFQGDSYEQYFGPGTRLTVT.

The table lists this clonotype with a few counts. The gene calls are TRBV18 and TRBJ1-2, with 10 positions matching TRBD1. Germline CDR1 is KGHSH and CDR2 is LQKENI. After removal of 4 bases from V and 4 bases from J, the junction contained 6 bases not matched to a gene. This CDR3 has 15 amino acids. The CDR3 DNA sequence: TGTGCCAGCTCACTCGGACAGGGGGAAACCTATGGCTACACCTTC. It codes for CASSLGQGETYGYTF.

This clonotype was counted ten times or more. The rearrangement links TRBV2 to TRBJ2-3, with D tentatively TRBD2 (6 bases). Looked up from germline, CDR1 is SNHLY and CDR2 is FYNNEI. The CDR3 sequence is 14 residues long. The V and J ends lost 6 bases and 4 bases respectively, with 14 bases between them. The CDR3 DNA is TGTGCCAGCAGGGTCCGCCGGGGGTCAGATACGCAGTATTTT. Its translation is CASRVRRGSDTQYF.

This clonotype has more than one count but fewer than ten. This sequence joins TRBV5-1 and TRBJ2-7; D may be TRBD2 (5 bases). Per the germline V gene, CDR1 is SGHRS and CDR2 is YFSETQ. CDR3 length: 13 amino acids. Trimming pared 2 bases from V and 2 bases from J, leaving 8 bases between. The CDR3 nucleotides read TGCGCCAGCAGCTTTGAGGGAACCTACGAGCAGTACTTC. Translation gives CASSFEGTYEQYF.

This clonotype has at least ten counts. The rearrangement uses TRBV28 and TRBJ2-7, with 8 bases identical to TRBD2. The germline V gene has CDR1 MDHEN and CDR2 SYDVKM. The CDR3 covers 15 residues. The J segment lost 4 bases and the V segment lost 8 bases, leaving 13 bases of the junction unmatched. CDR3 DNA sequence: TGTGCCAGCTTCCCAAGCCCCAGCGGGAGTTACGAGCAGTACTTC. This codes for CASFPSPSGSYEQYF.

This clonotype was counted a few times. V usage is TRBV12-3 or TRBV12-4 and J usage is TRBJ2-1, with a weak D call TRBD2 (5 bases). The CDR3 is made up of 16 amino acids. Trimming left V 6 bases short and J 6 bases short, with 21 bases between. The CDR3 nucleotides are TGTGCCAGCAGCCTCGGGTCCTGGACTGGATCCAATGAGCAGTTCTTC. Protein: CASSLGSWTGSNEQFF.